Listed below are T cell receptor beta chains from one sample, sequenced in a study of blood T cells in healthy people across ages. TCRdb passed the 5' RACE reads through MiXCR, listing each CDR3 protein once. The data contain about 640,000 distinct CDR3 sequences, approximately 30% of them singletons. The sequenced sample consisted of blood. The receptors stem from an elderly woman in good health. Both conserved end residues are part of each CDR3. The D gene is left open where the match is weak. Part of the rows lack a size; the others show once, few, many or a class for expanded clones.

clone_size: NA
v_call: TRBV15
d_call: NA
j_call: TRBJ1-1
cdr3_nt: TGTGCCACCAGCAGACCCGGGACGGCGAACACTGAAGCTTTCTTT
cdr3_aa: CATSRPGTANTEAFF

clone_size: NA
v_call: TRBV7-9
d_call: TRBD2
j_call: TRBJ2-2
cdr3_nt: TGTGCCAGCACCGGGACTAGCGGGGGCCTAAACACCGGGGAGCGGTTTTTT
cdr3_aa: CASTGTSGGLNTGERFF

clone_size: NA
v_call: TRBV20-1
d_call: NA
j_call: TRBJ2-4
cdr3_nt: TGCAGTGCTAGCCGTGGGGATGTAAACATTCAGTACTTC
cdr3_aa: CSASRGDVNIQYF

clone_size: many
v_call: TRBV7-2
d_call: TRBD2
j_call: TRBJ2-1
cdr3_nt: TGTGCCAGCAGCTTAGGGGTGAGCGGGGGGGAGTTCTTC
cdr3_aa: CASSLGVSGGEFF

clone_size: NA
v_call: TRBV27
d_call: TRBD1
j_call: TRBJ1-1
cdr3_nt: TGTGCCAGCAGTTTATCGATTCATGCAGGGGGCTGGACTGAAGCTTTCTTT
cdr3_aa: CASSLSIHAGGWTEAFF

clone_size: few
v_call: TRBV18
d_call: NA
j_call: TRBJ2-3
cdr3_nt: TGTGCCAGCTCTCCACGTAGGGGGTCAGATACGCAGTATTTT
cdr3_aa: CASSPRRGSDTQYF

clone_size: NA
v_call: TRBV6-5
d_call: TRBD1
j_call: TRBJ2-1
cdr3_nt: TGTGCCAGCAGTTACTCGGCGGGACAGGGTTTGGCCGATGAGCAGTTCTTC
cdr3_aa: CASSYSAGQGLADEQFF

clone_size: many
v_call: TRBV5-1
d_call: TRBD1
j_call: TRBJ2-3
cdr3_nt: TGCGCCAGCAGCTTGACAGGGGGCCGGACAGATACGCAGTATTTT
cdr3_aa: CASSLTGGRTDTQYF

clone_size: many
v_call: TRBV4-2
d_call: TRBD2
j_call: TRBJ2-3
cdr3_nt: TGTGCCAGCAGCCGGGCTAGCGGGGCCGAGGATACGCAGTATTTT
cdr3_aa: CASSRASGAEDTQYF

clone_size: NA
v_call: TRBV27
d_call: TRBD1
j_call: TRBJ2-1
cdr3_nt: TGTACCAGCAACCTCCGGGGACAGGGCGATTCCCACAATGAGCAGTTCTTC
cdr3_aa: CTSNLRGQGDSHNEQFF

clone_size: many
v_call: TRBV7-9
d_call: TRBD1
j_call: TRBJ2-6
cdr3_nt: TGTGCCAGCAGCTCCCTCACCGGGGGACAGGGAGCCCCTGGGGCCAACGTCCTGACTTTC
cdr3_aa: CASSSLTGGQGAPGANVLTF

clone_size: many
v_call: TRBV6-1
d_call: NA
j_call: TRBJ2-3
cdr3_nt: TGTGCCAACTCGGACGGGATCACAGATACGCAGTATTTT
cdr3_aa: CANSDGITDTQYF

clone_size: NA
v_call: TRBV28
d_call: TRBD2
j_call: TRBJ2-3
cdr3_nt: TGTGCCAGCAGTTACCGCGGACTAGCAGGAACTAGCACAGATACGCAGTATTTT
cdr3_aa: CASSYRGLAGTSTDTQYF

clone_size: few
v_call: TRBV27
d_call: TRBD1
j_call: TRBJ1-5
cdr3_nt: TGTGCCAGCAGTTTACACAGGGGGCGCAATCAGCCCCAGCATTTT
cdr3_aa: CASSLHRGRNQPQHF

clone_size: many
v_call: TRBV3-1
d_call: TRBD1
j_call: TRBJ1-2
cdr3_nt: TGTGCCAGCAGCCCCAACAGGGGCTCTGTCTATGGCTACACCTTC
cdr3_aa: CASSPNRGSVYGYTF

clone_size: many
v_call: TRBV3-1
d_call: TRBD1
j_call: TRBJ2-6
cdr3_nt: TGTGCCAGCAGCCACCAGACAGGGGTAATCTCTGGGGCCAACGTCCTGACTTTC
cdr3_aa: CASSHQTGVISGANVLTF

clone_size: few
v_call: TRBV19
d_call: TRBD1
j_call: TRBJ1-2
cdr3_nt: TGTGCCAGTACATTACTGGGCGGGGACAGGGGGCGAGAACATGGCTACACCTTC
cdr3_aa: CASTLLGGDRGREHGYTF

clone_size: few
v_call: TRBV7-9
d_call: NA
j_call: TRBJ1-2
cdr3_nt: TGTGCCAGCAGTAATAGCCGATATGGCTACACCTTC
cdr3_aa: CASSNSRYGYTF

clone_size: NA
v_call: TRBV28
d_call: NA
j_call: TRBJ2-3
cdr3_nt: TGTGCCAGCTACCGGGGGGCAGGAGATACGCAGTATTTT
cdr3_aa: CASYRGAGDTQYF

clone_size: NA
v_call: TRBV5-1
d_call: NA
j_call: TRBJ1-1
cdr3_nt: TGCGCCAGCAGCTTGGGTTCGGGGTTGAACACTGAAGCTTTCTTT
cdr3_aa: CASSLGSGLNTEAFF

clone_size: few
v_call: TRBV7-2
d_call: NA
j_call: TRBJ2-5
cdr3_nt: TGTGCCAGCAGCTTTTCTGCGGTCCAAGAGACCCAGTACTTC
cdr3_aa: CASSFSAVQETQYF

clone_size: many
v_call: TRBV9
d_call: NA
j_call: TRBJ2-3
cdr3_nt: TGTGCCAGCAGCTCCACGGAGCGGACGCAGTATTTT
cdr3_aa: CASSSTERTQYF

clone_size: NA
v_call: TRBV7-2
d_call: NA
j_call: TRBJ2-5
cdr3_nt: TGTGCCAGCAGCTTTATAAGAGAACAAGAGACCCAGTACTTC
cdr3_aa: CASSFIREQETQYF

clone_size: once
v_call: TRBV5-1
d_call: TRBD1
j_call: TRBJ1-6
cdr3_nt: TGCGCCAGCAGCGCGGCGTATACAGGGGACTCCTATAATTCACCCCTCCACTTT
cdr3_aa: CASSAAYTGDSYNSPLHF

clone_size: many
v_call: TRBV10-3
d_call: NA
j_call: TRBJ1-5
cdr3_nt: TGTGCCACCCACCCCGGGGGGAGCAATCAGCCCCAGCATTTT
cdr3_aa: CATHPGGSNQPQHF

clone_size: many
v_call: TRBV3-1
d_call: NA
j_call: TRBJ2-1
cdr3_nt: TGTGCCAGCAGCCCCAGTTTCTCCTACAATGAGCAGTTCTTC
cdr3_aa: CASSPSFSYNEQFF

clone_size: NA
v_call: TRBV30
d_call: NA
j_call: TRBJ1-2
cdr3_nt: TGTGCCTGGAGTATGGGGGAACAGGGCAACGTCTATGGCTACACCTTC
cdr3_aa: CAWSMGEQGNVYGYTF

clone_size: many
v_call: TRBV12-3/TRBV12-4
d_call: NA
j_call: TRBJ2-4
cdr3_nt: TGTGCCAGCCGTATAGGGATAGGGGACATTCAGTACTTC
cdr3_aa: CASRIGIGDIQYF

clone_size: many
v_call: TRBV19
d_call: TRBD1
j_call: TRBJ2-7
cdr3_nt: TGTGCCAGTAGACGGGACAGACTGGCCTACGAGCAGTACTTC
cdr3_aa: CASRRDRLAYEQYF

clone_size: many
v_call: TRBV4-2
d_call: NA
j_call: TRBJ2-7
cdr3_nt: TGTGCCAGCAGCCAAGATGGAGGACCTAGTACGGTGGGAGTAGTAAACTACGAGCAGTACTTC
cdr3_aa: CASSQDGGPSTVGVVNYEQYF

clone_size: few
v_call: TRBV19
d_call: NA
j_call: TRBJ1-2
cdr3_nt: TGTGCCAGTAGTACGCCCGGGAGGGCCCCCGGGAATGGCTACACCTTC
cdr3_aa: CASSTPGRAPGNGYTF

clone_size: NA
v_call: TRBV4-2
d_call: NA
j_call: TRBJ2-2
cdr3_nt: TGTGCCAGCAGCCCCCGGTTTGGGATATCCGGGGAGCGGTTTTTT
cdr3_aa: CASSPRFGISGERFF

clone_size: many
v_call: TRBV5-1
d_call: NA
j_call: TRBJ2-7
cdr3_nt: TGCGCCAGCAGCTTGGAGCCGGGGCTGAACTACGAGCAGTACTTC
cdr3_aa: CASSLEPGLNYEQYF

clone_size: many
v_call: TRBV4-3
d_call: TRBD1
j_call: TRBJ2-5
cdr3_nt: TGCGCCAGCAGCCAAGGACAGGGTGGCGAGACCCAGTACTTC
cdr3_aa: CASSQGQGGETQYF

clone_size: NA
v_call: TRBV12-5
d_call: NA
j_call: TRBJ1-1
cdr3_nt: TGTGCTAGTGGTTTGGACCTTTCGCGGGAAGCTTTCTTT
cdr3_aa: CASGLDLSREAFF

clone_size: many
v_call: TRBV29-1
d_call: TRBD1
j_call: TRBJ1-1
cdr3_nt: TGCAGCGTTGACAAGGGGGCCACTGAAGCTTTCTTT
cdr3_aa: CSVDKGATEAFF

clone_size: many
v_call: TRBV11-1
d_call: NA
j_call: TRBJ2-1
cdr3_nt: TGTGCCAGTGGCGGGGCAAGCTCCTACAATGAGCAGTTCTTC
cdr3_aa: CASGGASSYNEQFF

clone_size: many
v_call: TRBV13
d_call: NA
j_call: TRBJ2-7
cdr3_nt: TGTGCCAGCAGCTTCCGGGGGGCCGCCTCCTACGAGCAGTACTTC
cdr3_aa: CASSFRGAASYEQYF

clone_size: many
v_call: TRBV10-3
d_call: NA
j_call: TRBJ1-2
cdr3_nt: TGTGCCATCAGTGAGCGCAGGGAACATGGCTACACCTTC
cdr3_aa: CAISERREHGYTF

clone_size: many
v_call: TRBV11-2
d_call: TRBD2
j_call: TRBJ2-7
cdr3_nt: TGTGCCAGCAGCCGGGGGGACGGGGGGTACGAGCAGTACTTC
cdr3_aa: CASSRGDGGYEQYF

clone_size: many
v_call: TRBV19
d_call: NA
j_call: TRBJ2-7
cdr3_nt: TGTGCCAGTAGTCCGGGGGCAAGGTACGAGCAGTACTTC
cdr3_aa: CASSPGARYEQYF

clone_size: few
v_call: TRBV29-1
d_call: NA
j_call: TRBJ2-2
cdr3_nt: TGCAGCGTTAGGTTCGAGATTAACACCGGGGAGCTGTTTTTT
cdr3_aa: CSVRFEINTGELFF

clone_size: NA
v_call: TRBV7-9
d_call: TRBD2
j_call: TRBJ2-2
cdr3_nt: TGTGCCAGCAGCTTTTCGCTAGCGGGGGGCCCGTCCACGAACACCGGGGAGCTGTTTTTT
cdr3_aa: CASSFSLAGGPSTNTGELFF

clone_size: few
v_call: TRBV5-1
d_call: NA
j_call: TRBJ1-4
cdr3_nt: TGCGCCAGCAGCTTGGCCGGAATACAGGGTCTGTTTTTT
cdr3_aa: CASSLAGIQGLFF

clone_size: many
v_call: TRBV18
d_call: NA
j_call: TRBJ2-1
cdr3_nt: TGTGCCAGCTCAGGAGACAATGAGCAGTTCTTC
cdr3_aa: CASSGDNEQFF

clone_size: many
v_call: TRBV20-1
d_call: NA
j_call: TRBJ2-1
cdr3_nt: TGCAGTGCTAGTGGAGGGGTCAATGAGCAGTTCTTC
cdr3_aa: CSASGGVNEQFF

clone_size: NA
v_call: TRBV7-2
d_call: NA
j_call: TRBJ1-5
cdr3_nt: TGTGCCAGCAGCTCCAGGTCACTGAATCAGCCCCAGCATTTT
cdr3_aa: CASSSRSLNQPQHF

clone_size: few
v_call: TRBV7-2
d_call: NA
j_call: TRBJ2-2
cdr3_nt: TGTGCCAGCAGCGCAAAATACACCGGGGAGCTGTTTTTT
cdr3_aa: CASSAKYTGELFF

clone_size: NA
v_call: TRBV9
d_call: NA
j_call: TRBJ2-7
cdr3_nt: TGTGCCAGCAGCGTAGGACAGCAATACGAGCAGTACTTC
cdr3_aa: CASSVGQQYEQYF

clone_size: NA
v_call: TRBV27
d_call: NA
j_call: TRBJ2-1
cdr3_nt: TGTGCCAGCGCCGGAGAACGTGAGCAGTTCTTC
cdr3_aa: CASAGEREQFF

clone_size: few
v_call: TRBV5-1
d_call: NA
j_call: TRBJ1-4
cdr3_nt: TGCGCCAGCAGCTTACAGGGCTACGAAAAACTGTTTTTT
cdr3_aa: CASSLQGYEKLFF

clone_size: many
v_call: TRBV20-1
d_call: NA
j_call: TRBJ2-3
cdr3_nt: TGCAGTGCTAGAGATCCCACAGGGTACACAGATACGCAGTATTTT
cdr3_aa: CSARDPTGYTDTQYF

clone_size: many
v_call: TRBV7-9
d_call: NA
j_call: TRBJ2-3
cdr3_nt: TGTGCCAGCAGCTTAGATACACAGACAGATACGCAGTATTTT
cdr3_aa: CASSLDTQTDTQYF

clone_size: many
v_call: TRBV3-1
d_call: NA
j_call: TRBJ1-2
cdr3_nt: TGTGCCAGCAGCCAATTTGGGGACTATGGCTACACCTTC
cdr3_aa: CASSQFGDYGYTF